This T cell receptor beta chain was observed in a study of blood T cells in healthy people across ages. Study observations and caveats: As naive T cell percentage varied, TCR beta diversity correlated strongly with it.

Using a J-beta primer mix together with a sample-barcoded 5' primer, a second PCR was run for about 7 to 12 cycles. TCRdb redid the calling of the 5' RACE reads with MiXCR, one entry per CDR3 protein. Among hundreds of thousands of distinct CDR3 sequences, under 65% were seen once, and the ten largest hold over 35%. The germline V gene encodes CDR1 MDHEN and CDR2 SYDVKM. V dropped 8 bases and J dropped 5 bases, with 18 bases sitting between them. The CDR3 is 14 amino acids. Remarks on this clonotype: Antigen: not known.

Sequenced input: blood. The chain has TRBV28 and TRBJ1-1; D is perhaps TRBD1 (5 bases). The receptor was derived from a man between 60 and 70 years old in good health. DNA of the CDR3: TGTGCCAGCCGTATGGTCGGGGCTCAAACTGAAGCTTTCTTT. It codes for CASRMVGAQTEAFF.